This T cell receptor (beta chain) was observed in a study of response to subunit inactivated influenza vaccine. Study results and limitations: Few additional T cells are recruited per seasonal influenza vaccination, authors suggested.

TCRdb recomputed calls from the RT-PCR reads with MiXCR, one row per CDR3 protein. The sample consists of 600,000 to 850,000 distinct CDR3 sequences, 11% to 15% of them appearing once. This clonotype was counted a few times. Its antigen is currently unknown. The CDR3 is 17 residues long. With V trimmed by 1 base and J by 0 bases, 6 bases remained unmatched. Germline CDR1 is LGHNT and CDR2 is FRNRAP. The sequence derives from a man in his forties or fifties who received an inactivated influenza vaccine. The input for sequencing was PBMCs from blood, taken roughly 2 weeks before vaccination. The rearrangement links TRBV12-5 to TRBJ2-3; the match to TRBD1 covers 8 bases. This chain's CDR3 is CASGLGDRPASTDTQYF. CDR3 bases: TGTGCTAGTGGTTTGGGGGACAGGCCAGCTAGCACAGATACGCAGTATTTT.